This T cell receptor beta chain was sequenced for a study of response to subunit inactivated influenza vaccine. Germline V CDR1 and CDR2: SQVTM, ANQGSEA. Trimming at V came to 5 bases and at J to 6 bases, leaving 6 bases not matched to a gene. The CDR3 totals 13 residues. TCRdb re-derived calls from the RT-PCR reads in MiXCR, one entry per CDR3 protein. The sample records around 200,000 distinct CDR3 sequences, approximately 12% being singletons. The same specimen was also included in a second study, on T cells expressing NK-cell markers. That paper adds: What made the TCR beta cDNA was 5'RACE template switching with UMIs. Whether expanded NKG2C+ T cell clones were HCMV-specific remained unclear.

Here the sequenced sample was CD8+ T cells sorted from PBMCs, taken 11 to 12 days after vaccination. V gene TRBV29-1 combines with J gene TRBJ2-1; 8 bases line up with TRBD2. This clonotype was sampled from a man between 45 and 60 years old who received an inactivated influenza vaccine. In nucleotides, the CDR3 is TGCAGCGTTCGAGTAGCGGGAAGCAATGAGCAGTTCTTC. Its protein is CSVRVAGSNEQFF.